This TCR beta chain is drawn from a study of post-analysis software for immune sequencing data. Comment on this clonotype: Its antigen is not identified.

Sequencing libraries made from TCR beta cDNA carried unique molecular identifiers. TCRdb passed the PCR reads through MiXCR, listing each CDR3 protein once. The sample carries fewer than 900,000 distinct CDR3 sequences, around 45% recorded once. Study-level results: Elevated frequency relative to controls characterized several TRBV segments in patients, TRBV5-6, TRBV5-1 and TRBV20-1 among them.

The germline V and J ends were trimmed by 5 bases and 4 bases, with 18 bases remaining between them. The CDR3 is 15 amino acids. Germline assignment: CDR1 DFQATT and CDR2 SNEGSKA (reference sequence). The receptor's source is a girl aged 10 to 17 with multiple sclerosis. The rearrangement links TRBV20-1 to TRBJ2-1; no definite D call. The sample comprised blood. CDR3 sequence (DNA): TGCAGTGCTGGACCCCCAGGATCCTTTTACAATGAGCAGTTCTTC. This gives the protein CSAGPPGSFYNEQFF.